These 13 T cell receptor beta chains came from one sample sequenced in a study of T cell responses to AZD1222 COVID-19 vaccine. The protocol was immunoSEQ multiplex PCR, while the TCRdb copy is restricted to in-frame clones and leaves out a portion. The sample gives around 190,000 clones, 85% to 95% of which show up once; roughly 1.7% is in the top ten. Source: peripheral blood, taken 28 days after the second AZD1222 dose. The receptor set was obtained from an adult who received the AZD1222 COVID-19 vaccine.

The V and J genes are TRBV7-9 and TRBJ2-2; 7 nucleotides align to TRBD1. Trimming cost V 2 bases and J 4 bases; bases outside gene matches: 4. The CDR3 runs to 15 residues. Germline CDR1 is SEHNR and CDR2 is FQNEAQ (reference sequence). CDR3 DNA: TGTGCCAGCAGCTTAATACAGGGGTCCACCGGGGAGCTGTTTTTT. This sequence encodes CASSLIQGSTGELFF.

The chain carries TRBV11-3 and TRBJ2-2, with 11 bases aligning to TRBD2. Per germline, CDR1 SGHNT and CDR2 YENEEA. V shed 8 bases, J shed 4 bases, and the junction held 6 bases outside the gene matches. CDR3 length: 15 amino acids. The CDR3 sequence is CASVSGGASTGELFF. CDR3 nucleotide sequence: TGTGCCAGCGTTAGCGGGGGGGCCAGCACCGGGGAGCTGTTTTTT.

The V gene is TRBV11-3, the J gene TRBJ2-3, with 10 bases fitting TRBD2. After removal of 5 bases from V and 0 bases from J, the junction contained 8 bases not matched to a gene. CDR3 length: 17 residues. Looked up from germline, CDR1 is SGHNT and CDR2 is YENEEA. CDR3 sequence (DNA): TGTGCCAGCAGCCCCTATAGCGGGGGGCCCAGCACAGATACGCAGTATTTT. This gives the protein CASSPYSGGPSTDTQYF.

This chain uses TRBV10-3 with TRBJ2-7; D may match TRBD1 or TRBD2 (5 bases each). Germline lookup yields CDR1 ENHRY and CDR2 SYGVKD. The CDR3 contains 14 residues. The ends were cut back, 0 bases at V and 6 bases at J, with 12 bases in the middle. The CDR3 reads CAISESWDPGEQYF. The DNA for the CDR3 is TGTGCCATCAGTGAGTCGTGGGACCCCGGCGAGCAGTACTTC.

The CDR3: CASRWSYEQYF. The DNA of the CDR3 is TGTGCCAGCCGGTGGTCCTACGAGCAGTACTTC. V and J are TRBV28 and TRBJ2-7; D is uncertain. CDR1 is MDHEN and CDR2 is SYDVKM in the germline V gene. The length of the CDR3 is 11 residues. V gave up 8 bases and J gave up 1 base, with 6 bases separating them. Combining the CDR3 with reference TRBV28 and TRBJ2-7 gives the whole variable domain DVKVTQSSRYLVKRTGEKVFLECVQDMDHENMFWYRQDPGLGLRLIYFSYDVKMKEKGDIPEGYSVSREKKERFSLILESASTNQTSMYLCASRWSYEQYFGPGTRLTVT.

The CDR3 bases are TGTGCCAGCAGCATGGGGGCGGAGACCCAGTACTTC. Translating it yields CASSMGAETQYF. V gene TRBV6-5 combines with J gene TRBJ2-5; tentative D call: TRBD1 (6 bases). V was clipped by 6 bases and J by 5 bases, with 10 bases between them. Germline CDR1 reads MNHEY; CDR2 reads SVGAGI. The CDR3 sequence is 12 residues long.

This rearrangement joins TRBV6-2 or TRBV6-3 to TRBJ1-5; D unresolved. The CDR3 consists of 15 residues. Looked up from germline, CDR1 is MNHEY and CDR2 is SVGEGT. V was trimmed by 2 bases and J by 2 bases, leaving 10 bases between them. The CDR3 bases are TGTGCCAGCAGTTACATTGGGGAGGGCAATCAGCCCCAGCATTTT. It encodes CASSYIGEGNQPQHF.

This clone was detected once. The chain combines TRBV7-3 with TRBJ2-2; the D gene is possibly TRBD1 (5 bases). Germline assignment: CDR1 SGHTA and CDR2 FQGTGA. V lost 5 bases and J lost 6, with 16 bases in between. The CDR3 covers 15 residues. The CDR3 reads CASSTLSGIPGELFF. The CDR3 bases are TGTGCCAGCAGCACACTCTCAGGGATTCCCGGGGAGCTGTTTTTT.

J is TRBJ1-1 and V is TRBV4-1, with D possibly TRBD1 on 5 matching bases. V lost 4 bases, J lost 4 bases, and 16 bases lay in between. The germline CDR1 and CDR2 sequences are MGHRA and YSYEKL. The CDR3 length is 15 residues. The CDR3 coding sequence is TGCGCCAGCAGCCGAAGAGAGACAGCAACCACTGAAGCTTTCTTT. Protein: CASSRRETATTEAFF.

The V and J genes are TRBV29-1 and TRBJ1-2, with 9 bases identical to TRBD1. This CDR3 spans 17 amino acids. Germline CDR1 is SQVTM and CDR2 is ANQGSEA. J gave up 0 bases and V 0 bases, and 8 bases lay outside the gene matches. CDR3 coding DNA: TGCAGCGTTGAAGATGCGGGACAGGGCTTAGCTAACTATGGCTACACCTTC. Translating it yields CSVEDAGQGLANYGYTF.

V and J are TRBV6-5 and TRBJ2-2, with 7 bases aligning to TRBD1. CDR3 length: 15 residues. Per the germline V gene, CDR1 is MNHEY and CDR2 is SVGAGI. Unmatched junction bases numbered 5, after V lost 7 bases and J lost 0 bases. The CDR3 here is CASTRDRTNTGELFF. Written as DNA, the CDR3 is TGTGCCAGCACTAGGGACAGAACGAACACCGGGGAGCTGTTTTTT.

The rearrangement links TRBV7-2 to TRBJ2-7; unclear D gene. The CDR3 sequence is 14 residues long. Germline loops: CDR1 SGHTA, CDR2 FQGNSA. Trimming shortened V by 1 base and J by 3 bases, and 10 bases separated the two germline ends. The CDR3 DNA reads TGTGCCAGCAGCTTAGGGCTAGGCGGCTACGAGCAGTACTTC. It specifies CASSLGLGGYEQYF.

The genes are TRBV3-1 (or the pseudogene TRBV3-2) and TRBJ1-3, with D unclear. CDR1 is LGHDT, CDR2 YNNKEL, per germline (reference sequence). The CDR3 length is 15 residues. Trimming shortened V by 1 base and J by 0 bases, and 7 bases separated the two germline ends. CDR3 bases: TGTGCCAGCAGCCAAGGTGGGCACTCTGGAAACACCATATATTTT. Residues: CASSQGGHSGNTIYF.